The 28 T cell receptor beta chains given below trace back to one sample, sequenced in a study of blood T cell repertoires in COVID-19. Clones were read by immunoSEQ multiplex PCR, and TCRdb kept only the in-frame ones, dropping some. Among some 150,000 clones, roughly 79% were seen once, and the ten largest hold about 2.9%. The sequencing input was PBMCs or T cells enriched from blood (not recorded which). Source of these receptors: a woman in her forties or fifties who had recovered from COVID-19.

The DNA for the CDR3 is TGCGCCAGCAGTGAGTTACCCAGTTTCCGGGACATCTATAATTCACCCCTCCACTTT. This translates into CASSELPSFRDIYNSPLHF. This rearrangement joins TRBV10-2 to TRBJ1-6; perhaps TRBD1 as D (6 bases). The germline CDR1 and CDR2 sequences are WSHSY and SAAADI. V was pared by 1 base and J by 3 bases, with 19 bases between. CDR3 size: 19 residues.

The chain couples TRBV7-3 to TRBJ2-2; D unresolved. The CDR3 sequence is 15 residues long. V was shortened by 3 bases and J by 0 bases, with 8 bases between the two germline ends. Germline V gene sequence: CDR1 SGHTA, CDR2 FQGTGA. CDR3 amino acids: CASSLRTANTGELFF. CDR3 coding DNA: TGTGCCAGCAGCTTGCGAACCGCGAACACCGGGGAGCTGTTTTTT.

The chain links TRBV6-5 to TRBJ1-4; 9 positions match TRBD1. Trimming removed 6 bases from V and 7 bases from J; junction bases left unmatched: 9. The CDR3 contains 15 residues. Germline CDR1 reads MNHEY; CDR2 reads SVGAGI. The CDR3 DNA reads as TGTGCCAGCAGCCGGGACAGGGCGAGTCTTGAAAAACTGTTTTTT. Amino acid sequence: CASSRDRASLEKLFF.

V usage is TRBV28 and J usage is TRBJ2-3; 9 bases line up with TRBD1. The CDR3 contains 13 residues. Germline trimming cut 5 bases from V and 6 bases from J; bases unmatched to any gene: 3. Germline loops: CDR1 MDHEN, CDR2 SYDVKM. CDR3 region: CASSAQGADTQYF. The CDR3 nucleotides are TGTGCCAGCAGTGCACAGGGGGCCGATACGCAGTATTTT.

The chain combines TRBV5-8 with TRBJ1-1, with 9 bases fitting TRBD1. The germline gives CDR1 SGHTS, CDR2 YDEGEE. The CDR3 has 14 residues. J lost 10 bases, V lost 3 bases, and 10 bases had no gene match. The CDR3 reads CASSYYRGQAAAFF. In DNA form, the CDR3 reads TGTGCCAGCAGCTATTACAGGGGGCAGGCGGCAGCTTTCTTT.

The chain carries TRBV4-2 and TRBJ2-1; 8 nucleotides align to TRBD2. There are 15 residues in the CDR3. After removal of 3 bases from V and 8 bases from J, the junction contained 9 bases not matched to a gene. Germline lookup yields CDR1 LGHNA and CDR2 YNFKEQ. CDR3 bases: TGTGCCAGCAGCCAGCCACGCGGGAGGTTTCATGAGCAGTTCTTC. Residues: CASSQPRGRFHEQFF.

The V and J genes are TRBV12-5 and TRBJ1-1; 9 bases map to TRBD1. CDR3 length equals 16 residues. J gave up 4 bases and V 1 base, and 7 bases lay outside the gene matches. Germline V lookup: CDR1 LGHNT, CDR2 FRNRAP. CDR3 region: CASGLDRDRVVTEAFF. As DNA, the CDR3 is TGTGCTAGTGGTTTGGACAGGGACAGGGTGGTCACTGAAGCTTTCTTT.

In nucleotides, the CDR3 is TGTGCCAGCAGCCAATTAGACAGTCGCGAGCAGTACTTC. Translation: CASSQLDSREQYF. This chain links TRBV3-1 (or the pseudogene TRBV3-2) with TRBJ2-7; TRBD1 is a possible D gene (5 bases). The V end was cut by 2 bases, the J end by 6 bases, with 11 bases between. Germline CDR1 LGHDT, CDR2 YNNKEL (reference sequence). This CDR3 has 13 residues.

The chain couples TRBV14 to TRBJ2-3, with 11 positions matching TRBD2. The CDR3 runs 15 residues. Germline loops: CDR1 SGHDN, CDR2 FVKESK. Unmatched junction bases numbered 1, after V lost 1 base and J lost 4 bases. The CDR3 DNA follows: TGTGCCAGCAGCCAAGCTAGCGGGAGGCCAGATACGCAGTATTTT. It yields the protein CASSQASGRPDTQYF.

This clone appeared a single time. J is TRBJ1-2 and V is TRBV30; maybe TRBD1 (5 bases). Germline CDR1 is GTSNPN and CDR2 is SVGIG (reference sequence). The CDR3 spans 14 residues. The ends were cut back, 4 bases at V and 7 bases at J, with 19 bases in the middle. CDR3 protein: CAWMSLPGRSGYTF. In DNA, the CDR3 is TGTGCCTGGATGTCGCTCCCAGGGCGGAGTGGCTACACCTTC.

In its sample, this clone was seen many times. The chain employs TRBV4-1 and TRBJ2-2; 13 bases are a match to TRBD2. V dropped 1 base and J dropped 0; count of bases not matched to a gene: 2. The CDR3 is made up of 18 amino acids. The germline V gene has CDR1 MGHRA and CDR2 YSYEKL. CDR3 sequence reads: CASSQGTSGGTNTGELFF. The CDR3, as DNA: TGCGCCAGCAGCCAAGGGACTAGCGGGGGAACGAACACCGGGGAGCTGTTTTTT.

The rearrangement joins TRBV10-1 to TRBJ1-4; possible D gene TRBD1, 5 bases. Per the germline V gene, CDR1 is WNHNN and CDR2 is SYGVQD (reference sequence). This CDR3 is 14 amino acids long. Trimming pared 0 bases from V and 3 bases from J, leaving 5 bases between. The CDR3 bases are TGCGCCAGCAGTGAGTCGACAGCTAATGAAAAACTGTTTTTT. Protein: CASSESTANEKLFF.

This clone was found a few times. The genes are TRBV18 and TRBJ1-2, with TRBD1 identical over 10 bases. V shed 8 bases, J shed 6 bases, and the junction held 9 bases outside the gene matches. The CDR3 loop spans 14 amino acids. From germline, CDR1 is KGHSH and CDR2 LQKENI. As DNA, the CDR3 is TGTGCCAGCAAGCCCCCCGGGACAGGGGATGGCTACACCTTC. Protein product: CASKPPGTGDGYTF.

The rearrangement links TRBV9 to TRBJ2-5, with 10 bases that match TRBD1. J lost 4 bases, V lost 4 bases, and 10 bases had no gene match. The germline V gene encodes CDR1 SGDLS and CDR2 YYNGEE. This CDR3 is built from 16 residues. CDR3 sequence (DNA): TGTGCCAGCAGCCTAAGTGGGGGACAGGGGATAGAGACCCAGTACTTC. Its translation is CASSLSGGQGIETQYF.

This clone was detected only a few times. This chain links TRBV29-1 with TRBJ1-6; 12 bases fit TRBD1. Unmatched junction bases numbered 7, after V lost 6 bases and J lost 10 bases. In germline, CDR1 is SQVTM, CDR2 ANQGSEA. The CDR3 runs to 14 residues. For the CDR3, the DNA is TGCAGCGTCAGGGACAGGGGGCGAAACTCACCCCTCCACTTT. This codes for CSVRDRGRNSPLHF.

V gene TRBV7-9 combines with J gene TRBJ1-4, with no clear D. V lost 4 bases to trimming and J lost 0 bases, with 9 bases between them. The CDR3 covers 15 residues. The germline V gene encodes CDR1 SEHNR and CDR2 FQNEAQ (reference sequence). The CDR3 loop reads CASSSLITTNEKLFF. CDR3 nucleotide sequence: TGTGCCAGCAGCTCACTCATTACAACTAATGAAAAACTGTTTTTT. The full variable domain, completed using reference TRBV7-9 and TRBJ1-4, is DTGVSQNPRHKITKRGQNVTFRCDPISEHNRLYWYRQTLGQGPEFLTYFQNEAQLEKSRLLSDRFSAERPKGSFSTLEIQRTEQGDSAMYLCASSSLITTNEKLFFGSGTQLSVL.

This chain's CDR3 is CASSLRRPSGIEEQFF. The CDR3, as DNA: TGTGCCAGCAGTTTACGTCGTCCTAGCGGGATAGAAGAGCAGTTCTTC. The chain links TRBV27 to TRBJ2-1; 9 bases agree with TRBD2. Trimming at V came to 2 bases and at J to 10 bases, leaving 12 bases not matched to a gene. CDR3 length: 16 residues. Per the germline V gene, CDR1 is MNHEY and CDR2 is SMNVEV (reference sequence).

This clone was counted once. This chain links TRBV30 with TRBJ1-6; D is undetermined. This CDR3 has 13 amino acids. Deletions cut 4 bases from V and 10 bases from J, with 14 bases between. Germline V lookup: CDR1 GTSNPN, CDR2 SVGIG (reference sequence). For the CDR3, the DNA is TGTGCCTGGACCTTTCGACCGGGATCACCCCTCCACTTT. This encodes CAWTFRPGSPLHF.

The genes are TRBV2 and TRBJ1-5; 8 bases align to TRBD1. Losses at the gene ends were 3 bases for V and 1 base for J; bases not matched to a gene: 2. Per germline, CDR1 SNHLY and CDR2 FYNNEI. The CDR3 is 15 residues long. CDR3 in amino acids: CASSDRQGSNQPQHF. The CDR3 bases are TGTGCCAGCAGTGACAGACAGGGGAGCAATCAGCCCCAGCATTTT. The full variable domain, rest sourced from reference TRBV2 and TRBJ1-5, is EPEVTQTPSHQVTQMGQEVILRCVPISNHLYFYWYRQILGQKVEFLVSFYNNEISEKSEIFDDQFSVERPDGSNFTLKIRSTKLEDSAMYFCASSDRQGSNQPQHFGDGTRLSIL.

The chain joins TRBV28 to TRBJ1-2; tentatively, D is TRBD1 (5 bases). Germline V gene sequence: CDR1 MDHEN, CDR2 SYDVKM. Trimming stripped 6 bases from V and 7 bases from J, with 9 bases between. There are 11 residues in the CDR3. Here the CDR3 reads CASRRTTGYTF. CDR3 nucleotides: TGTGCCAGCAGGCGGACAACTGGCTACACCTTC.

This rearrangement joins TRBV11-3 to TRBJ1-1, with a possible D match to TRBD1 (5 bases). This CDR3 region has 14 residues. CDR1 is SGHNT, CDR2 YENEEA, per germline. V gave up 3 bases and J gave up 0 bases, with 8 bases separating them. CDR3 loop: CASSFPGMNTEAFF. The CDR3 DNA follows: TGTGCCAGCAGCTTCCCAGGGATGAACACTGAAGCTTTCTTT.

The chain links TRBV10-3 to TRBJ2-7, with a possible D match to TRBD2 (5 bases). V was shortened by 7 bases and J by 7 bases, with 23 bases between the two germline ends. Germline-derived CDR1 and CDR2 are ENHRY and SYGVKD. The CDR3 is made up of 15 amino acids. The CDR3 DNA sequence: TGTGCCATCAACGACCCCCGGCTAGCAAGGAGGGAGCAGTACTTC. Protein: CAINDPRLARREQYF.

The J gene is TRBJ1-1, the V gene TRBV3-1 (or the pseudogene TRBV3-2); 8 bases fit TRBD1. Germline lookup yields CDR1 LGHDT and CDR2 YNNKEL (reference sequence). CDR3 length equals 15 residues. V shed 3 bases, J shed 2 bases, and the junction held 5 bases outside the gene matches. CDR3 region: CASSHDRGGNTEAFF. The CDR3 nucleotides read TGTGCCAGCAGCCATGACAGGGGAGGCAACACTGAAGCTTTCTTT.

V usage is TRBV5-4 and J usage is TRBJ1-6; D uncertain. CDR1 SGHNT and CDR2 YYREEE come from the germline V gene (reference sequence). Trimming shortened V by 0 bases and J by 6 bases, and 10 bases separated the two germline ends. This CDR3 comprises 15 residues. The CDR3 reads CASSLVAGFNSPLHF. The DNA for the CDR3 is TGTGCCAGCAGCTTGGTGGCAGGATTTAATTCACCCCTCCACTTT. Combining the CDR3 with reference TRBV5-4 and TRBJ1-6 gives the whole variable domain ETGVTQSPTHLIKTRGQQVTLRCSSQSGHNTVSWYQQALGQGPQFIFQYYREEENGRGNFPPRFSGLQFPNYSSELNVNALELDDSALYLCASSLVAGFNSPLHFGNGTRLTVT.

The V gene is TRBV28, the J gene TRBJ2-3, with 12 bases fitting TRBD2. Trimming removed 2 bases from V and 6 bases from J; junction bases left unmatched: 6. This CDR3 region has 16 residues. Per the germline V gene, CDR1 is MDHEN and CDR2 is SYDVKM. The CDR3 region is CASSLALAGGRDTQYF. In nucleotides, the CDR3 is TGTGCCAGCAGTTTAGCCCTAGCGGGAGGGCGTGATACGCAGTATTTT.

The chain combines TRBV5-1 with TRBJ1-2; D may be TRBD1 (5 bases). The CDR3 runs to 16 residues. Germline values: CDR1 SGHRS, CDR2 YFSETQ. The V end lost 4 bases, the J end lost 5 bases, and 21 bases lay between the germline ends. The CDR3 region is CASSKGRGGEWYGYTF. The CDR3 DNA sequence: TGCGCCAGCAGCAAGGGACGGGGAGGGGAGTGGTATGGCTACACCTTC.

This clone was observed a few times. The chain joins TRBV5-1 to TRBJ2-5; 8 bases are shared with TRBD1. Germline CDR1 and CDR2: SGHRS and YFSETQ. This CDR3 has 13 amino acids. With 6 bases clipped from V and 3 bases from J, the junction kept 4 bases outside the gene matches. CDR3 sequence reads: CASMDRAKETQYF. The CDR3 region has the DNA TGCGCCAGCATGGACAGGGCCAAAGAGACCCAGTACTTC.

The chain combines TRBV2 with TRBJ2-1, with 11 bases lining up with TRBD2. J was trimmed by 3 bases and V by 5 bases; bases with no gene match: 9. CDR3 length: 17 amino acids. CDR1 is SNHLY and CDR2 is FYNNEI in the germline V gene. The CDR3 sequence is CASSPRLAGGGYNEQFF. The CDR3 DNA sequence: TGTGCCAGCAGTCCAAGGCTAGCGGGAGGTGGCTACAATGAGCAGTTCTTC.